The clone carrying this TCR beta chain has ten or more counts. Its antigen is currently unknown. This specimen belongs to a study of Graves' ophthalmopathy and Graves' hyperthyroidism. Study observations and caveats: The model reached around 70% sensitivity and about 73% specificity for predicting ophthalmopathy progression.

Certain patients were not enrolled. These were patients with other autoimmune diseases, uncontrolled infections, pregnancy or lactation. Diagnoses were established from clinical symptoms, serum thyroxine, TRAb, thyroid ultrasound and orbital computed tomography. Amplification targeted the TCR beta CDR3 regions, with RNA transcripts as the source material. First-round RT-PCR used HTBI primers; second-round multiplex PCR followed. TCRdb reprocessed the multiplex PCR reads with MiXCR, giving one entry per CDR3 protein. This table holds roughly 480,000 distinct CDR3 sequences, approximately 14% found once. Trimming shortened V by 4 bases and J by 5 bases, and 9 bases separated the two germline ends. The CDR3 length is 14 residues. Germline CDR1 reads MNHEY; CDR2 reads SVGEGT.

This sequence was found in a woman in her thirties with Graves' ophthalmopathy. The sequenced material came from blood. The J gene is TRBJ1-6, the V gene TRBV6-2 or TRBV6-3; weak D call: TRBD1 (6 bases). The CDR3 region has the DNA TGTGCCAGCAGTTCGACAGGAAATAATTCACCCCTCCACTTT. Translated, it gives CASSSTGNNSPLHF.